This T cell receptor (beta chain) emerged from a study of shared clonotypes between healthy human individuals. About the research overall: Plates per donor: three CD4 naive, three CD4 memory, two CD8 naive, one CD8 memory.

The V end lost 6 bases, the J end lost 3 bases, and 15 bases lay between the germline ends. The V gene's germline CDR1 is SEHNR and CDR2 FQNEAQ (reference sequence). The CDR3 contains 14 residues. Study outcomes and limitations: Larger estimated richness was generally seen in naive subsets than in memory subsets. Represented diversity (both genetic and exposure-history) was limited by the small number of donors.

Naivety among CD8 cells was defined by CD45RO negativity and positive CCR7 selection, thereby excluding terminally differentiated effector memory CD45RA+ cells. The method was immunoSEQ multiplex PCR; TCRdb's version includes in-frame clones alone and lacks a portion of them. Of millions of clones detected, about 95% appear once; the ten largest clones hold 1% to 1.3%. With regard to this clone: The antigen remains unidentified.

The sequence came from a man between 18 and 35 years old in good health. The sequencing sample was made of naive CD8+ T cells sorted from blood. V is TRBV7-9 and J is TRBJ2-7; D not certain. The CDR3 loop is CASSSPVADYEQYF. The CDR3 DNA follows: TGTGCCAGCAGTTCGCCGGTGGCGGACTACGAGCAGTACTTC. Full variable domain (remainder filled in from reference TRBV7-9 and TRBJ2-7): DTGVSQNPRHKITKRGQNVTFRCDPISEHNRLYWYRQTLGQGPEFLTYFQNEAQLEKSRLLSDRFSAERPKGSFSTLEIQRTEQGDSAMYLCASSSPVADYEQYFGPGTRLTVT.